This T cell receptor (beta chain) was captured by sequencing in a study of shared clonotypes between healthy human individuals (dated by TCRdb to 2020 to 2022). Regarding the study in general: Three men and two women, aged 18 to 49 years, made up the cohort. For each donor, CD4 naive and CD4 memory were each given three plates, CD8 naive was given two plates, and CD8 memory was given one plate. To estimate repertoire size and how much clonotype sharing occurs between individuals, the study deeply sequenced the blood TCR repertoires of about five healthy adults. To increase sequencing depth and limit assay-specific biases, different laboratories used diverse techniques to prepare libraries and sequence TCR repertoires. Per donor, leukapheresis produced somewhere between about 0.8 and 9 billion PBMCs. Beyond this particular receptor, the publication reports: Rarefaction of sorted-subset datasets indicated incomplete sequencing despite the large sequencing depth. Sharing across a handful of donors was observed for around 5% of naive CD4, over 3% of naive CD8, about 2.3% of memory CD4, and about 0.39% of memory CD8 clonotypes. Only blood was sampled, and tissue TCR repertoires likely differ from those in blood. Because the study included a small number of donors, the genetic and exposure-history diversity represented was limited. Compared with non-shared clonotypes, the clonotypes found in all four sorted-subset donors had higher generation probabilities. Based on pairwise subsampling, the degree of clonotype sharing among donors was expected to be affected by sequencing depth. Estimated clonotype richness was generally larger for naive than for memory subsets.

Using the deep immunoSEQ assay, multiplex PCR amplified TCR CDR3 regions from genomic DNA. For each cell subset, the extracted genomic DNA was distributed evenly across all wells of several immunoSEQ 96-well plates, and each plate served as one replicate. For sorted subsets, each replicate PCR was loaded with about 0.2 ug genomic DNA, equivalent to about 30,000 T cell genomes. Purified libraries were measured with a Qubit 3.0 fluorometer, size-checked on a Bioanalyzer 2100, and measured again with the KAPA Library Quantification kit. Every immunoSEQ 96-well plate was sequenced on a dedicated single-read 150-cycle Illumina NextSeq 550 flow cell. The authors processed their data as follows. Because the immunoSEQ output included only junctional sequences and no quality scores, the filtering could not be the same as the filtering used for full-length reads. To assign V/J genes and CDR3, sequences were annotated using PyIR, a Python wrapper for IgBLAST v1.9, with IMGT germline references. Reads were removed for weak V/J assignments (E-value above 1e-6), missing CDR3, stop codons, out-of-frame junctions, or ambiguous translated residues. V3J clonotypes were defined as sequences sharing the same inferred V gene, J gene, and CDR3 amino acid sequence. Percentage overlap between repertoires was computed as shared unique clonotypes divided by the size of the smaller repertoire. RTK rarefaction, the Chao1 estimator, and Recon v2.1 estimates of unobserved clonotypes were used to assess repertoire richness. Generation probabilities for all TCRbeta clonotypes obtained by the gDNA method from a few donors were computed using OLGA. TCRdb carries this immuneACCESS record with in-frame sequences only. Its versions omit some clonotypes, under half of them owing to an unresolved V gene in the studies checked, with the rest unexplained. That table gives V, J and clone size, and the DNA gave D and trimming. The sample has about 1 million clones on record, roughly 70% of them singletons. The ten largest clones take up over 1.3% of the sample.

From V the trimming removes 4 bases and from J it removes 4 bases, while the gene matches leave 4 bases of the junction unaccounted for. From the cysteine up to the phenylalanine, the CDR3 has a length of 13 residues. Just the 39-base CDR3 DNA is kept, in frame starting at base 1. According to the germline V gene (reference sequence), CDR1 reads MNHNY and CDR2 reads SVGAGI. Concerning this clone itself: The specificity of this receptor is unknown. The input lacks base qualities; no much larger clone sits a single base away.

Donors were healthy HIV-negative adults with no recently reported acute infections or vaccinations. All donors were Caucasian adults living in Nashville, Tennessee, USA. CD4+ T cells were enriched by magnetic negative selection, after which naive cells were positively selected on CD45RA and the negative fraction was taken as the memory subset. Blood was obtained by leukapheresis, after which PBMCs were separated by Ficoll-Histopaque density gradient centrifugation and cryopreserved in liquid nitrogen vapor phase. Analytical flow cytometry was used to check the purity and quantity of each magnetically sorted T cell population. From each sorted fraction, genomic DNA was isolated and quantified by UV absorbance on a Nanodrop 2000c.

This receptor was obtained from a man between 18 and 35 years old in good health. Sequencing used memory CD4+ T cells sorted from blood. This specimen's cell subset or site label, per the study, means: CD45RA-negative fraction. Recombination connected TRBV6-6 to TRBJ2-7, and 7 bases in between align with TRBD1. The DNA sequence is TGTGCCAGCAGTTTAAACAGGGGTTACGAGCAGTACTTC. Its protein product is CASSLNRGYEQYF.